These 17 T cell receptor beta chains originate from one sample sequenced in a study of shared clonotypes between healthy human individuals. Terminally differentiated effector memory CD45RA+ cells were excluded by CCR7 positive selection of CD45RO-negative cells. Profiled with immunoSEQ multiplex PCR; TCRdb holds only in-frame clones, not every one. The profile shows about 600,000 clones, 95% to 98% of them singletons. Sequenced input: naive CD8+ T cells sorted from blood. All receptors come from a man aged 30-40 years in good health.

The V and J genes are TRBV2 and TRBJ2-1; a possible D gene is TRBD1 (6 bases). Trimming stripped 7 bases from V and 4 bases from J, with 20 bases between. Germline CDR1 reads SNHLY; CDR2 reads FYNNEI. This CDR3 region has 16 residues. CDR3 coding DNA: TGTGCCAGCAAACCGGATGGGACATTTCCTTACAATGAGCAGTTCTTC. It codes for CASKPDGTFPYNEQFF.

This chain's CDR3 is CASSLQGDTEAFF. The DNA for the CDR3 is TGTGCCAGCAGCTTACAGGGAGACACTGAAGCTTTCTTT. The genes are TRBV5-6 and TRBJ1-1; D perhaps matches TRBD1 (6 bases). The CDR3 length is 13 residues. Germline V lookup: CDR1 SGHDT, CDR2 YYEEEE. V shed 2 bases and J shed 3 bases, with 8 bases lying between them.

The chain combines TRBV4-1 with TRBJ2-2, with D tentatively TRBD1 (5 bases). The germline V and J ends were trimmed by 3 bases and 5 bases, with 16 bases remaining between them. Germline V gene data show CDR1 as MGHRA and CDR2 as YSYEKL. CDR3 size: 16 residues. The chain's CDR3 is CASSQAAWGYTGELFF. In nucleotides, the CDR3 is TGCGCCAGCAGCCAGGCTGCCTGGGGCTATACCGGGGAGCTGTTTTTT.

The V gene is TRBV6-4, the J gene TRBJ2-1; the D is unclear. V lost 3 bases and J 7 bases, leaving 13 bases between the germline ends. Germline CDR1 and CDR2: MRHNA and SNTAGT. CDR3 length: 14 amino acids. CDR3: CASSENPLGNEQFF. The DNA of the CDR3 is TGTGCCAGCAGTGAAAACCCCCTAGGAAATGAGCAGTTCTTC.

A note on this clone: Other DNA sequences in the sample encode the same CDR3. V is TRBV7-6 and J is TRBJ2-7; TRBD1 aligns across 7 bases. The germline V gene has CDR1 SGHVS and CDR2 FNYEAQ. The CDR3 consists of 14 residues. The ends lost 4 bases at V and 1 base at J; junction bases unmatched: 4. In nucleotides, the CDR3 is TGTGCCAGCAGCTCGAGGGACAGTTCCTACGAGCAGTACTTC. Its translation: CASSSRDSSYEQYF.

On this clone: The sample has other DNA sequences that encode this CDR3 too. This chain connects TRBV11-2 to TRBJ2-7, with D unclear. This CDR3 comprises 11 residues. Germline V gives CDR1 SGHAT, CDR2 FQNNGV. Trimming took off 2 bases at V and 5 bases at J, with 4 bases between the two ends. CDR3 amino acids: CASSLLNEQYF. The CDR3 nucleotides read TGTGCCAGCAGCTTACTAAACGAGCAGTACTTC.

This chain connects TRBV29-1 to TRBJ2-7; D is undetermined. The CDR3 contains 14 residues. Deletions cut 2 bases from V and 1 base from J, with 12 bases between. Germline values: CDR1 SQVTM, CDR2 ANQGSEA. CDR3 DNA: TGCAGCGTTGAAAAATTAACAGATTCCTACGAGCAGTACTTC. It translates to CSVEKLTDSYEQYF.

V gene TRBV15 combines with J gene TRBJ2-1; 11 bases agree with TRBD2. Germline V CDR1 and CDR2: LNHNV, YYDKDF (reference sequence). The J segment lost 1 base and the V segment lost 9 bases, leaving 5 bases of the junction unmatched. The CDR3 extends over 15 amino acids. In DNA form, the CDR3 reads TGTGCCACGACGCTAGCGGGAGGTTCCTACAATGAGCAGTTCTTC. Protein product: CATTLAGGSYNEQFF.

The chain couples TRBV14 to TRBJ1-5; D not resolved. The CDR3 is made up of 10 amino acids. The V end was cut by 0 bases, the J end by 16 bases, with 7 bases between. Germline V gives CDR1 SGHDN, CDR2 FVKESK. As DNA, the CDR3 is TGTGCCAGCAGCCAAGATGGGAATCATTTT. This sequence encodes CASSQDGNHF.

The chain uses TRBV27 and TRBJ2-3; tentative D call: TRBD2 (6 bases). Germline V lookup: CDR1 MNHEY, CDR2 SMNVEV (reference sequence). The V gene lost 7 bases and the J gene lost 4 bases, with 9 bases spanning the gap. This CDR3 comprises 12 residues. In nucleotides, the CDR3 is TGTGCCAGCACAAGCGGGTCAGATACGCAGTATTTT. This codes for CASTSGSDTQYF.

The CDR3 DNA reads TGCGCCAGCAGCCGTAATGGGGCTGAGGGCCGGGACGGCACAGATACGCAGTATTTT. It yields the protein CASSRNGAEGRDGTDTQYF. This sequence joins TRBV4-1 and TRBJ2-3; D possibly uses TRBD1 or TRBD2 (5 bases each). The CDR3 is 19 residues long. The V and J ends lost 4 bases and 1 base respectively, with 24 bases between them. CDR1 is MGHRA and CDR2 is YSYEKL in the germline V gene.

The CDR3 here is CSVSRQEKQETQYF. In DNA, the CDR3 is TGCAGCGTTTCCCGACAGGAAAAACAAGAGACCCAGTACTTC. This chain links TRBV29-1 with TRBJ2-5; D is possibly TRBD1 (6 bases). This CDR3 region has 14 residues. Germline CDR1 reads SQVTM; CDR2 reads ANQGSEA. V gave up 5 bases and J gave up 2 bases, with 15 bases separating them.

The J gene is TRBJ1-2, the V gene TRBV4-1, with 9 nucleotides matching TRBD1. The CDR3 consists of 19 residues. V lost 0 bases, J lost 2 bases, and 13 bases stayed unmatched. The germline V gene has CDR1 MGHRA and CDR2 YSYEKL. CDR3 nucleotides: TGCGCCAGCAGCCAAGATCCGGGATTCGGGACAGGGCCGAACTATGGCTACACCTTC. Encoded protein: CASSQDPGFGTGPNYGYTF.

Comments on this clone: One end of the junction varies from germline; a read error may be responsible. The chain has TRBV2 and TRBJ2-5; D call uncertain. Germline CDR1 reads SNHLY; CDR2 reads FYNNEI. This CDR3 spans 10 amino acids. The CDR3 DNA reads TGTGCCAGCGACCAGGAGACCCAGTACTTC. Protein: CASDQETQYF.

The J gene is TRBJ2-5, the V gene TRBV7-9; D remains ambiguous. Trimming stripped 2 bases from V and 0 bases from J, with 13 bases between. The CDR3 has 16 residues. From germline, CDR1 is SEHNR and CDR2 FQNEAQ (reference sequence). The CDR3 region is CASSLLSTRDQETQYF. Written as DNA, the CDR3 is TGTGCCAGCAGCTTACTCTCAACAAGAGACCAAGAGACCCAGTACTTC.

The genes are TRBV5-1 and TRBJ2-1, with D possibly matching TRBD2 (6 bases). CDR1 is SGHRS, CDR2 YFSETQ, per germline. This CDR3 is 13 amino acids long. The V end lost 4 bases, the J end lost 8 bases, and 13 bases lay between the germline ends. The CDR3 sequence: CASSLAGTHEQFF. The CDR3 nucleotides read TGCGCCAGCAGCCTCGCGGGAACGCATGAGCAGTTCTTC.

The J gene is TRBJ2-1, the V gene TRBV5-4, with TRBD2 identical over 9 bases. After removal of 2 bases from V and 6 bases from J, the junction contained 6 bases not matched to a gene. Germline lookup yields CDR1 SGHNT and CDR2 YYREEE (reference sequence). CDR3 length: 15 residues. The CDR3 DNA reads as TGTGCCAGCAGCTTCGAGCTAGCGGGAATCAATGAGCAGTTCTTC. Encoded protein: CASSFELAGINEQFF.